The text below deals with one T cell receptor beta chain. Antigen specificity is unknown. CD45RO negativity and positive selection for CCR7 defined naive CD8 cells, a population that excluded terminally differentiated effector memory CD45RA+ cells. This sample is part of a study of shared clonotypes between healthy human individuals. Study results and caveats: Naive CD4 clonotype sharing across four donors was 4% to 5.5%. Clonotype sharing among donors was thought likely to change with sequencing depth.

The CDR3 spans 16 residues. V lost 1 base, J lost 0 bases, and 10 bases lay in between. Looked up from germline, CDR1 is MDHEN and CDR2 is SYDVKM. Generated by immunoSEQ multiplex PCR, the TCRdb table keeps only in-frame clones and is missing some. The sample shows 1.5 million to 2.5 million clones, just under 95% of them seen only once. Material for sequencing was naive CD8+ T cells sorted from blood. The chain employs TRBV28 and TRBJ1-5; D unresolved. This receptor was identified in a man between 18 and 29 years old in good health. The CDR3 DNA reads TGTGCCAGCAGTTTATTAAGGCCGTATAGCAATCAGCCCCAGCATTTT. This encodes CASSLLRPYSNQPQHF.